A single sample is the source of the 20 T cell receptor beta chains below, sequenced in a study of shared clonotypes between healthy human individuals. The method was immunoSEQ multiplex PCR; TCRdb's version includes in-frame clones alone and lacks a portion of them. Here the sample spans 550,000 to 600,000 clones, roughly 98% being singletons. CD45RO-negative, CCR7-positively selected cells formed the naive CD8 fraction, excluding terminally differentiated effector memory CD45RA+ cells. The sample comprised naive CD8+ T cells sorted from blood. These TCRs come from a man younger than 45 in good health.

The chain carries TRBV14 and TRBJ2-6; D gene unclear. The CDR3 has 13 amino acids. Per germline, CDR1 SGHDN and CDR2 FVKESK. The ends were cut back, 2 bases at V and 2 bases at J, with 1 base in the middle. DNA of the CDR3: TGTGCCAGCAGCCAACCTGGGGCCAACGTCCTGACTTTC. This sequence encodes CASSQPGANVLTF.

As concerns this clone: One end of the junction varies from germline; a read error may be responsible. The V and J genes are TRBV5-6 and TRBJ2-3; TRBD2 might be the D (6 bases). The CDR3 has 16 amino acids. Germline V gives CDR1 SGHDT, CDR2 YYEEEE. The CDR3 loop reads CASSTSPRASTDTRYF. In DNA form, the CDR3 reads TGTGCCAGCAGCACTAGCCCCAGGGCCAGCACAGATACGCGGTATTTT.

The CDR3 DNA sequence: TGTGCCAGCAGCCTACAGGTGGAAGAGACCCAGTACTTC. This sequence encodes CASSLQVEETQYF. J is TRBJ2-5 and V is TRBV13, with D possibly TRBD1 on 5 matching bases. The CDR3 runs to 13 residues. Germline CDR1 and CDR2: PRHDT and FYEKMQ (reference sequence). V was pared by 5 bases and J by 3 bases, with 10 bases between.

The chain carries TRBV25-1 and TRBJ2-3; D unresolved. Germline V gene sequence: CDR1 MGHDK, CDR2 SYGVNS. CDR3 length: 10 residues. V was pared by 6 bases and J by 5 bases, with 3 bases between. The CDR3 here is CASRKDTQYF. DNA of the CDR3: TGTGCCAGCAGAAAAGATACGCAGTATTTT.

This chain links TRBV29-1 with TRBJ2-3; TRBD2 is a possible D gene (5 bases). This CDR3 region has 14 residues. The germline CDR1 and CDR2 sequences are SQVTM and ANQGSEA. Deletions cut 4 bases from V and 5 bases from J, with 16 bases between. DNA for the CDR3: TGCAGCGTTGGAGGGCTCCCTAACCGAGATACGCAGTATTTT. It specifies CSVGGLPNRDTQYF.

This chain uses TRBV28 with TRBJ1-1; D is undetermined. This CDR3 has 14 amino acids. Trimming removed 5 bases from V and 1 base from J, with 11 bases in between. Germline V gene sequence: CDR1 MDHEN, CDR2 SYDVKM. Written as DNA, the CDR3 is TGTGCCAGCAGTCGCCCGCTCCAGAACACTGAAGCTTTCTTT. Translating it yields CASSRPLQNTEAFF.

This chain's CDR3 is CVRSQVNLSNQPQHF. CDR3 nucleotides: TGTGTTCGTTCACAGGTAAACCTTAGCAATCAGCCCCAGCATTTT. The chain uses TRBV9 and TRBJ1-5; D possibly corresponds to TRBD1 (5 bases). CDR3 length: 15 residues. The V gene's germline CDR1 is SGDLS and CDR2 YYNGEE.

This clone has just one count. The chain employs TRBV27 and TRBJ2-1, with D tentatively TRBD2 (6 bases). The CDR3 totals 14 residues. Germline loops: CDR1 MNHEY, CDR2 SMNVEV (reference sequence). Trimming shortened V by 4 bases and J by 8 bases, and 15 bases separated the two germline ends. The CDR3 bases are TGTGCCAGCAGTTCTAGCGTGGGGAGTGATGAGCAGTTCTTC. Amino acid sequence: CASSSSVGSDEQFF.

The gene calls are TRBV5-1 and TRBJ2-3; 13 bases fit TRBD2. The ends lost 1 base at V and 2 bases at J; junction bases unmatched: 4. This CDR3 is built from 17 residues. CDR1 SGHRS and CDR2 YFSETQ come from the germline V gene. The chain's CDR3 is CASSLSTSGGVTDTQYF. In DNA, the CDR3 is TGCGCCAGCAGCTTGAGCACTAGCGGGGGGGTCACAGATACGCAGTATTTT.

The genes are TRBV7-6 and TRBJ2-1; no clear D gene. There are 15 residues in the CDR3. V lost 5 bases and J 0 bases, leaving 11 bases between the germline ends. Germline CDR1 reads SGHVS; CDR2 reads FNYEAQ. CDR3: CASSPTPGSYNEQFF. The CDR3 DNA sequence: TGTGCCAGCAGCCCGACCCCAGGCTCCTACAATGAGCAGTTCTTC.

The chain employs TRBV27 and TRBJ2-7; tentatively, D is TRBD1 (5 bases). In germline, CDR1 is MNHEY, CDR2 SMNVEV (reference sequence). Trimming pared 2 bases from V and 0 bases from J, leaving 11 bases between. This CDR3 contains 15 residues. CDR3 in amino acids: CASSLGARPSYEQYF. The DNA for the CDR3 is TGTGCCAGCAGTTTAGGGGCCAGACCCTCCTACGAGCAGTACTTC.

This rearrangement joins TRBV4-3 to TRBJ2-1; 8 nucleotides line up with TRBD2. This CDR3 region has 17 residues. V shed 0 bases, J shed 6 bases, and the junction held 10 bases outside the gene matches. The germline CDR1 and CDR2 sequences are LGHNA and YSLEER. Written as DNA, the CDR3 is TGCGCCAGCAGCCAAGAGGCTGGAGCGGGAGTAGGCAATGAGCAGTTCTTC. Protein sequence: CASSQEAGAGVGNEQFF.

The V and J genes are TRBV10-2 and TRBJ1-1; D gene ambiguous. This CDR3 has 13 amino acids. With 0 bases removed from V and 7 bases from J, the gap between germline ends came to 9 bases. CDR1 and CDR2 from the germline V gene are WSHSY and SAAADI. The DNA for the CDR3 is TGCGCCAGCAGTGAGTCGACTCCCATTGAAGCTTTCTTT. This codes for CASSESTPIEAFF.

This clone was seen a single time. This sequence joins TRBV11-2 and TRBJ2-5; possibly TRBD2 for D (6 bases). Trimming removed 1 base at V and 7 bases at J, with 13 bases between. Germline assignment: CDR1 SGHAT and CDR2 FQNNGV. The CDR3 runs to 14 residues. The CDR3 sequence: CASSLGGAGGTQYF. The CDR3 nucleotides are TGTGCCAGCAGCTTAGGCGGGGCGGGTGGGACCCAGTACTTC.

The chain combines TRBV27 with TRBJ2-1, with D perhaps TRBD1 or TRBD2 (6 bases each). The CDR3 has 16 residues. The V and J ends lost 6 bases and 3 bases respectively, with 18 bases between them. Germline assignment: CDR1 MNHEY and CDR2 SMNVEV (reference sequence). The CDR3 protein is CASRLGASVNYNEQFF. In DNA, the CDR3 is TGTGCCAGCAGGCTGGGGGCTAGCGTCAACTACAATGAGCAGTTCTTC.

V is TRBV5-6 and J is TRBJ2-7, with D uncertain. This CDR3 has 15 residues. The V gene's germline CDR1 is SGHDT and CDR2 YYEEEE. Trimming took 2 bases from V and 3 from J, leaving 15 bases between them. This CDR3 is CASSFRAQDHYEQYF. CDR3 DNA sequence: TGTGCCAGCAGCTTCCGGGCCCAGGACCACTACGAGCAGTACTTC.

This sequence joins TRBV6-5 and TRBJ1-2; D gene uncertain. The germline CDR1 and CDR2 sequences are MNHEY and SVGAGI. This CDR3 is built from 14 residues. Trimming took off 5 bases at V and 3 bases at J, with 13 bases between the two ends. The CDR3 here is CASSTRVGYYGYTF. The CDR3 region has the DNA TGTGCCAGCAGTACCCGGGTGGGGTACTATGGCTACACCTTC.

V and J are TRBV7-8 and TRBJ1-1; no definite D call. The CDR3 is made up of 14 amino acids. V dropped 1 base and J dropped 1 base, with 7 bases sitting between them. CDR1 and CDR2 (germline): SGHVS, FQNEAQ. The CDR3 DNA reads TGTGCCAGCAGCTTAGGGACGGGGAACACTGAAGCTTTCTTT. This encodes CASSLGTGNTEAFF.

This clone appeared once. The chain has TRBV7-2 and TRBJ1-5, with a weak D call TRBD1 (5 bases). The CDR3 is made up of 15 amino acids. With 5 bases removed from V and 3 bases from J, the gap between germline ends came to 14 bases. Germline assignment: CDR1 SGHTA and CDR2 FQGNSA. The CDR3 here is CASSRFQGPNQPQHF. The CDR3 DNA sequence: TGTGCCAGCAGCCGATTTCAGGGTCCCAATCAGCCCCAGCATTTT.

The genes are TRBV7-6 and TRBJ2-1; 15 bases align to TRBD2. CDR1 SGHVS and CDR2 FNYEAQ come from the germline V gene. The CDR3 length is 17 residues. Germline trimming cut 5 bases from V and 4 bases from J; bases unmatched to any gene: 6. CDR3 DNA sequence: TGTGCCAGCAGCCAAGGGACTAGCGGGAGGCTATACAATGAGCAGTTCTTC. Protein: CASSQGTSGRLYNEQFF.